The clone carrying this TCR beta chain appeared a single time. The CDR3 has 15 residues. With 7 bases clipped from V and 7 bases from J, the junction kept 13 bases outside the gene matches. CDR1 is SNHLY and CDR2 is FYNNEI in the germline V gene. Study processing details: Reference gene primer amplification gave nucleated cell count estimates. Method: immunoSEQ multiplex PCR; TCRdb's copy keeps in-frame clones and lacks some. V, J and clone size are those of that table, while D and trimming were read from the DNA. The sample consists of some 140,000 clones, around 85% of them appearing once. This entry belongs to a study of blood T cell repertoires in COVID-19. Study in general: Samples came from the United States, Italy and Spain, spanning acute and convalescent COVID-19. T cells, B-cell-depleted T cells, or PBMCs supplied cDNA or gDNA.

The sequencing sample was made of peripheral blood. The chain has TRBV2 and TRBJ2-1; TRBD1 matches 7 bases. The receptor's source is a woman aged 50 to 65 who had recovered from COVID-19. The CDR3 nucleotides are TGTGCCAGCACCACCGACAGGGTCAGCATTAATGAGCAGTTCTTC. This gives the protein CASTTDRVSINEQFF.